This record looks at one T cell receptor (beta chain) sequence and its context. In the original processing: Estimation of nucleated cell counts relied on the amplification of reference gene primers. TCRdb's copy holds only in-frame clones and misses some; the assay was immunoSEQ multiplex PCR. D and trimming come from the DNA, and the V and J calls and clone size come from that table. The sample gives some 190,000 clones, approximately 85% of which show up once; roughly 5.9% is in the top ten. The source of the sample is a study of blood T cell repertoires in COVID-19. Study-wide context: Sources were T cells, B-cell-depleted T cells, or PBMCs; the material itself was cDNA or gDNA.

Germline V lookup: CDR1 LGHDT, CDR2 YNNKEL (reference sequence). The V segment lost 6 bases and the J segment 5 bases; nucleotides outside the gene matches: 4. This CDR3 region has 13 residues. Participants were aged about 18 to 95 years, lived in under 30 US areas, and enrolled virtually. This rearrangement joins TRBV3-1 (or the pseudogene TRBV3-2) to TRBJ1-1, with 9 positions matching TRBD1. The sequenced material came from PBMCs or T cells enriched from blood (not recorded which). The TCR comes from a middle-aged man with acute COVID-19. For the CDR3, the DNA is TGTGCCAGCAGACAGGGGGCGCGTACTGAAGCTTTCTTT. Translating gives CASRQGARTEAFF.